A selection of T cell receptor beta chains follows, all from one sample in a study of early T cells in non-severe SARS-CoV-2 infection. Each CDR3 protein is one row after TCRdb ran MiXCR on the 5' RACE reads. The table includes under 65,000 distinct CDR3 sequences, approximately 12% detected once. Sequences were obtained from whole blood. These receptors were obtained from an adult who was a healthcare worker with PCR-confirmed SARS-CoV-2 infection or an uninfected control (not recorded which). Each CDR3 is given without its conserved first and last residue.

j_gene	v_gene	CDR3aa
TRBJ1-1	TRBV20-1	SARDPLVSAPTGTKNTEAF
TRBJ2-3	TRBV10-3	AIRGWGTFTDTQY
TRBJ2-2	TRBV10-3	AMQAGTEGGELF
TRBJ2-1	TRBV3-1	ASSQGPGLDPYNEQF
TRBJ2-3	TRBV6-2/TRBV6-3	ASSFGTGPGDTQY
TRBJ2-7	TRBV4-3	ASSLESYQSGADLYEQY
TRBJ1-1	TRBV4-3	ASSQGGGGRGEAF
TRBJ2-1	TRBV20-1	SARGLPDYNEQF
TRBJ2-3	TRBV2	ASKGTHTSTDTQY
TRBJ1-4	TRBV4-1	ASSPGTAATNEKLF
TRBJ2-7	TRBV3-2	ASSQEGRAISSYEQY
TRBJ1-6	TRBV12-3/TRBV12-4	ASTDQGRSPLH
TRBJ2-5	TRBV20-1	SARVGQAETQY
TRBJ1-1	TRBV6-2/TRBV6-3	ASSLPGLMNTEAF
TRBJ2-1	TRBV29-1	SVEGLAFSSYNEQF
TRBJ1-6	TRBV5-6	ASEGGFSSSPLH
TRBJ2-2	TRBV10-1	ATQGRERGELF
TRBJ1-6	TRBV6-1	ASSEPGQGSSPLH
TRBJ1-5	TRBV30	AWSQGSLSNQPQH
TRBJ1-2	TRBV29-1	SGERENGYT
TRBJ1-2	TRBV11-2	ASSLFGQAYGYT
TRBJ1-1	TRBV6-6	ASRSPPGDRTEAF
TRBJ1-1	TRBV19	ASSMEGGTEAF
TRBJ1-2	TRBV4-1	ASSPPLDGSPIS
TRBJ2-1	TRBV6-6	ASSKGGHYYNEQF
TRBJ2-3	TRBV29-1	SVEGRTARDTQY
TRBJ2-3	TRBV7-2	ASSLVGLTSGGAGDTQY
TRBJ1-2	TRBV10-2	ASQSRARYGYT
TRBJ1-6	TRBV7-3	ASSLNGPGSPLH
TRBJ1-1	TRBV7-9	ASSLIVEEDTEAF
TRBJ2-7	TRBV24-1	ATGDTKGAYEQY
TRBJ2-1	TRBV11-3	ASSLAGGMSEQF
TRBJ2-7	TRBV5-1	ASSTLPDKTYEQY
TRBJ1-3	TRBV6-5	ASSPPGMGNTIY
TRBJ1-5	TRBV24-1	ATSDNDWTQPQH
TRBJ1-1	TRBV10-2	ASSLPRLGAF
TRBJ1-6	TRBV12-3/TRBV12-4	ASSPEGTYNSPLH
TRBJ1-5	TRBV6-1	ASSGRGDNQPQH
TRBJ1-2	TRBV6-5	ASSYSTRGVQDGYT
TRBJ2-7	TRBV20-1	SAKVGWYEQY
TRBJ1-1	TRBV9	ASSSGAFLDTEAF
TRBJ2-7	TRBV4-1	ASSHRGATYEQY
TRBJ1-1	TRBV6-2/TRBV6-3	ASSVGRRNTEAF
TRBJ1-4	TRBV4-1	ASSQETQGTREKLF
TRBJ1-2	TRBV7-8	ASSPERRNYGYT
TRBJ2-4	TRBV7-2	ASSLRASGGLAKNIQY
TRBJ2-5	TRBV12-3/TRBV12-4	ASSLRQRGGQETQY
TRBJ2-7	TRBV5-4	ASSLDRSYEQY
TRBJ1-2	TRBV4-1	ASSQDPGTTYGYT
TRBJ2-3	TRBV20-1	SARNGRGSTDTQY
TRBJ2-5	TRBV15	ATSRGGEETQY